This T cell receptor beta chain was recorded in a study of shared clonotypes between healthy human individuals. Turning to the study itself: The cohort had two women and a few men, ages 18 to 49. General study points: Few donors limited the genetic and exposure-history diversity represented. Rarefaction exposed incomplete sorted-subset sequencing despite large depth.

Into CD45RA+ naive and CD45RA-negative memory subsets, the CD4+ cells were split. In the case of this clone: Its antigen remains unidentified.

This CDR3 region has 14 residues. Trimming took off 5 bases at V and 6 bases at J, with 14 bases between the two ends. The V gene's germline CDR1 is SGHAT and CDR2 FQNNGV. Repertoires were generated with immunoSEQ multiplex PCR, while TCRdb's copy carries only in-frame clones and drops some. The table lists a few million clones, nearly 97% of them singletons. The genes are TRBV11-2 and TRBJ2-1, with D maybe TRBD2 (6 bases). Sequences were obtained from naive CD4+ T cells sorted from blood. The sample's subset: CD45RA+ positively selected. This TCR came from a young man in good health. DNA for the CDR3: TGTGCCAGCAGCATTAACGAGGGAGGCAATGAGCAGTTCTTC. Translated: CASSINEGGNEQFF.